Described below is a single T cell receptor beta chain sequence and its context. Its antigen is undetermined. The read falls 3 residues short of the CDR3 end, and the missing part is taken from the germline J gene. Germline CDR1 reads SNHLY; CDR2 reads FYNNEI. The CDR3 sequence is 15 residues long. The V segment lost 10 bases and the J segment 7 bases; nucleotides outside the gene matches: 12. Some clones are missing from TCRdb's copy, which holds only in-frame ones; the method was immunoSEQ multiplex PCR. The sample yields about 39,000 clones, of which the top ten take up 4.8%. This entry is derived from a study of T cells in women clearing cervical HPV infection. About the study: Cases' blood sampling followed lesion detection by median around 150 days (90 to 200). HLA type could not be excluded as a confounder. Findings and caveats of the study: Richness differences could reflect unmeasured T-cell content per sample.

The receptor comes from a woman aged 18-70 years with a cervical HPV16 infection that either progressed to CIN3+ or cleared (not recorded which). V usage is TRBV2 and J usage is TRBJ2-2; 10 nucleotides line up with TRBD2. Sequencing input: blood buffy coat. CDR3 bases read: TGTGCCAATGGGGGAGCGGGGGGGCCCGGCGGGGAG. Translated, it gives CANGGAGGPGGE. The whole CDR3 region reads CANGGAGGPGGELFF.